This TCR beta chain was recovered during a study of T cell responses to AZD1222 COVID-19 vaccine (dated by TCRdb to about 2021). Regarding the study in general: A total of about 250 trial participants underwent TCR sequencing, of whom around 210 had received two doses of AZD1222 and roughly 26 had received two doses of the MenACWY control vaccine. Enrollment into the trials was organized by age into subgroups of 18-55, 56-69 and 70-plus years, and those subgroups contained 148, 28 and 57 TCR-sequenced participants, respectively. General conclusions and limits of the study: Nearly half of unique spike-specific TCRs reportedly recognized epitopes outside regions mutated in the B.1.351 and B.1.1.7 variants. Conclusions about previously exposed vaccinees are limited, since just five or six AZD1222 recipients were seropositive for SARS-CoV-2 at baseline. After two AZD1222 doses, spike-specific TCR breadth and depth were significantly higher than at day 0 and than in MenACWY recipients. In the small 56-69-year group, the increase in depth fell short of significance, most likely because of low power. Vaccine-associated CD4 TCRs spanned the whole spike protein, with dominant responses in regions 160-218 and 743-854. Because no day 14 peak-response samples were available, repertoires were characterized only after the peak T cell response. Most participants were white British and females outnumbered males, and the authors suggested that clonal diversity may have been underestimated.

Trimming takes 3 bases from V and 4 bases from J, and the germline ends sit 15 bases apart. Reading the germline V gene gives CDR1 MDHEN and CDR2 SYDVKM. Reading from cysteine to phenylalanine, the CDR3 counts 15 amino acids. Only the CDR3 part of the read is kept: 45 bases, read in frame from the first base. The CDR3 regions of human TCRbeta chains were subjected to immunosequencing. Per the authors' processing: TCRs in the repertoires were compared against a reference library of SARS-CoV-2-specific TCRs that had been generated with the MIRA antigen-specificity platform. Breadth was defined as the fraction of unique TCRs that were SARS-CoV-2-associated, and depth was defined as the fraction of total T cells that were SARS-CoV-2-associated. Using the MIRA data, each spike-specific TCR was mapped to the spike region that the TCR reacts to and placed in a CD4 or CD8 class. Log10-transformed breadth and depth values were compared by one-way ANOVA with Sidak's multiple comparisons tests. Imported from immuneACCESS, the table was reduced by TCRdb to in-frame sequences with V and J called. These copies leave out some clones; in studies compared against another copy, an unresolved V gene accounts for under half, and the cause of the remainder is not known. The V and J calls and clone size are taken from that table; D and trimming were inferred from the DNA. The sample includes 150,000 to 160,000 clones, with 87% observed a single time. The ten largest make up about a tenth of the sample.

In this sample, this clone turned up a few times. The antigen this receptor binds is unknown. Per-base quality was not reported, and no clone a single base away is much larger than it. This specimen's time point label, per the study, means: about 28 days (+/-7) after the second vaccine dose. Because spike-specific TCR depth and breadth did not differ between the two schedules, AZD1222 recipients who got a second dose at roughly 4 weeks were pooled with those who got a second dose at roughly 12 weeks. Vaccinee samples came from UK trials COV001 and COV002, including a single-blind randomized controlled phase 2/3 trial of AZD1222 (ChAdOx1 nCoV-19) in healthy adults. For TCRbeta chain sequencing, PBMC samples were collected from trial participants at day 0 and at day 28 after the second dose.

This clonotype originated in an adult who received the AZD1222 COVID-19 vaccine. The sequence is built from TRBV28 and TRBJ2-5, with no confident D gene call. The sequenced sample was peripheral blood, obtained 28 days after the second AZD1222 dose. The nucleotide sequence is TGTGCCAGCAGTTTGCCGTCTGGGGTGTCAGAGACCCAGTACTTC. Translated, it reads CASSLPSGVSETQYF.